This TCR beta chain was identified during a study of T cells in Graves' hyperthyroidism and ophthalmopathy. Overall study context: The initial diagnosis was the point when peripheral blood was collected, ahead of any treatment.

This clonotype was seen many times. Antigen specificity is unknown. Not enrolled were patients with uncontrolled infection, other autoimmune disease, pregnancy or lactation. General study findings and limits: The model made its ophthalmopathy prediction, and onset followed a median around six months later.

The CDR3 is 14 residues long. V was trimmed by 6 bases and J by 2 bases, leaving 11 bases between them. Germline CDR1 is MNHEY and CDR2 is SMNVEV (reference sequence). Regions amplified from RNA transcripts were the TCR beta CDR3 regions. HTBI primers were the set used in a first-round RT-PCR of the TCR CDR3. TCRdb recomputed calls from the multiplex PCR reads with MiXCR, one row per CDR3 protein. In the table there are 450,000 to 550,000 distinct CDR3 sequences, roughly 24% of which are singletons. The sample comprised blood. This chain joins TRBV27 and TRBJ1-5; tentatively, D is TRBD1 (6 bases). The sequence was obtained from a woman in her 30s with Graves' ophthalmopathy. CDR3 sequence: CASSHGQRNQPQHF. Here the CDR3 DNA reads TGTGCCAGCAGCCACGGACAGCGCAATCAGCCCCAGCATTTT.